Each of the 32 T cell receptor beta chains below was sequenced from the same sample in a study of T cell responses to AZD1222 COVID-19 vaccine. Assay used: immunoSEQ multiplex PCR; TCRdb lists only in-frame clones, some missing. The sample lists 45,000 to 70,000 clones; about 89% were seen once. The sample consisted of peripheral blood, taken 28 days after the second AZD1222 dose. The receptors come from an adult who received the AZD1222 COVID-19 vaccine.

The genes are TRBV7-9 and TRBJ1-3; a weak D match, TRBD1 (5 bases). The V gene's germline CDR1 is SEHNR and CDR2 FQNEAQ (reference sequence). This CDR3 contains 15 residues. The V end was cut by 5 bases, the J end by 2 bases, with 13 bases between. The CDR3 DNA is TGTGCCAGCAGCCCCAAACGGGGGGCTGGAAACACCATATATTTT. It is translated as CASSPKRGAGNTIYF.

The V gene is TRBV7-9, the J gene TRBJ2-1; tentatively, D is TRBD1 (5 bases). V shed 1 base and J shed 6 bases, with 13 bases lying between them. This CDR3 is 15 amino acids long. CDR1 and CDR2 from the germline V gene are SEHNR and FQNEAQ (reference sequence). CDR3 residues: CASSLVLGQGNEQFF. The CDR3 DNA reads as TGTGCCAGCAGCTTAGTTCTTGGGCAGGGCAATGAGCAGTTCTTC.

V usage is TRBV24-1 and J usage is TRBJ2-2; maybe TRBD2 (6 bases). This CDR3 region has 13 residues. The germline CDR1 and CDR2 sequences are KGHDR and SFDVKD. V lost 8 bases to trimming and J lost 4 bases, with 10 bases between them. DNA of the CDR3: TGTGCCACCATGGGGGGACGCACCGGGGAGCTGTTTTTT. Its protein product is CATMGGRTGELFF.

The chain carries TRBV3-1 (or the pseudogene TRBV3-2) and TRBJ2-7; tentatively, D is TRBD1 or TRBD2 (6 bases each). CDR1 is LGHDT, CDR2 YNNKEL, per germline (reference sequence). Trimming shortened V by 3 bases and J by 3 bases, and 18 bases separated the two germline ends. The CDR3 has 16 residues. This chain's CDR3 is CASSHKRRDIYYEQYF. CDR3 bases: TGTGCCAGCAGCCACAAGAGGAGGGACATTTACTACGAGCAGTACTTC.

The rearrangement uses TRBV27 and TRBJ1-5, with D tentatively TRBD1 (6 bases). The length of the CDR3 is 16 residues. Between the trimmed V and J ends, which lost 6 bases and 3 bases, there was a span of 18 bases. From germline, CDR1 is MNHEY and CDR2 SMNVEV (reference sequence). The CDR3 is CASSPDSNYYNQPQHF. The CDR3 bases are TGTGCCAGCAGCCCGGACAGCAATTACTACAATCAGCCCCAGCATTTT.

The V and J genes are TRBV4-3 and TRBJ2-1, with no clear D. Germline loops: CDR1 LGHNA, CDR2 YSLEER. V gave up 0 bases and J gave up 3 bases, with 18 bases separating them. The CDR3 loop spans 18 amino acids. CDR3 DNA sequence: TGCGCCAGCAGCCAAGATATGGGGATTCCTAACATCTACAATGAGCAGTTCTTC. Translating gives CASSQDMGIPNIYNEQFF.

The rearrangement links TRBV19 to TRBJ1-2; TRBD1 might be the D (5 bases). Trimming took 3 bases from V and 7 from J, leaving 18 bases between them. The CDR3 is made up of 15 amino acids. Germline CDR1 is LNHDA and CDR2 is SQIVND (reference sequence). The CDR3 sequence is CASSIPPAGRGGYTF. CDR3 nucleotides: TGTGCCAGTAGTATCCCTCCCGCGGGGCGGGGTGGCTACACCTTC.

The CDR3 DNA follows: TGTGCCACCAGCAGAGGGTGGGGAGGTGTGGTCACTGAAGCTTTCTTT. Translation gives CATSRGWGGVVTEAFF. The chain carries TRBV15 and TRBJ1-1, with D hard to call. CDR3 size: 16 residues. Deletions cut 1 base from V and 4 bases from J, with 16 bases between. CDR1 and CDR2 from the germline V gene are LNHNV and YYDKDF (reference sequence).

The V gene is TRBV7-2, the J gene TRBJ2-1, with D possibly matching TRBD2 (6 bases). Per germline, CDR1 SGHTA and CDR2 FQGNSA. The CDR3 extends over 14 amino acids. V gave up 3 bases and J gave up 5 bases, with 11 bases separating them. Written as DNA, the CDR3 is TGTGCCAGCAGCTTGGTTAGCGGCGACAATGAGCAGTTCTTC. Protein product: CASSLVSGDNEQFF.

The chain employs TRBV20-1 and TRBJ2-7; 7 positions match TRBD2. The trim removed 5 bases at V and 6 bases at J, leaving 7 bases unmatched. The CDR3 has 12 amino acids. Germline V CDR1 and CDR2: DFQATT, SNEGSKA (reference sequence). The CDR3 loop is CSAGGLDSEQYF. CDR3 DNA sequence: TGCAGTGCTGGTGGACTAGATTCCGAGCAGTACTTC.

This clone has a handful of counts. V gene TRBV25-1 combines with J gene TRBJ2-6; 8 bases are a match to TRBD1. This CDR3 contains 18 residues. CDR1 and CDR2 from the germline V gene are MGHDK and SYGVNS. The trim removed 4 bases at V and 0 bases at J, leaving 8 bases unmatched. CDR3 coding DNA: TGTGCCAGCAGTGGATCCGGACAGGGTTTCTCTGGGGCCAACGTCCTGACTTTC. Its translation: CASSGSGQGFSGANVLTF.

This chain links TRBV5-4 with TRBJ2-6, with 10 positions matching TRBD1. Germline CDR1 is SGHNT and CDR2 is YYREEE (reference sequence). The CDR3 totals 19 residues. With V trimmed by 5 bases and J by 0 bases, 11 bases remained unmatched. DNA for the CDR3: TGTGCCAGCAGGAGGGACAGGGGAAAAGGGAGCTCTGGGGCCAACGTCCTGACTTTC. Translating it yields CASRRDRGKGSSGANVLTF.

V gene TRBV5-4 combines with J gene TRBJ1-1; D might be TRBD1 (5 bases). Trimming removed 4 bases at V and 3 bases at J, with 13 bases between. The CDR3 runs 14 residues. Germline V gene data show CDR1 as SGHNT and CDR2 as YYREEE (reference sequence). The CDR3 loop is CASSTAGVDTEAFF. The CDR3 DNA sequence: TGTGCCAGCAGCACGGCGGGGGTCGACACTGAAGCTTTCTTT.

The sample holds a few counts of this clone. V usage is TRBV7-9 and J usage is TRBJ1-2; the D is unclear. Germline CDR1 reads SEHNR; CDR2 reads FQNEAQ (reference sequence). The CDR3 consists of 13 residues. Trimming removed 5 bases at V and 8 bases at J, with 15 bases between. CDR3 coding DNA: TGTGCCAGCAGCCTCGTCCCCGTAGGCGGCTACACCTTC. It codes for CASSLVPVGGYTF. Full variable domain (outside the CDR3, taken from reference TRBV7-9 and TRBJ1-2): DTGVSQNPRHKITKRGQNVTFRCDPISEHNRLYWYRQTLGQGPEFLTYFQNEAQLEKSRLLSDRFSAERPKGSFSTLEIQRTEQGDSAMYLCASSLVPVGGYTFGSGTRLTVV.

The chain's CDR3 is CASSTGPTGNEKLFF. The DNA of the CDR3 is TGTGCCAGTAGTACGGGACCTACGGGGAATGAAAAACTGTTTTTT. The chain carries TRBV19 and TRBJ1-4; TRBD1 might be the D (5 bases). V lost 4 bases and J lost 5, with 14 bases in between. Germline-derived CDR1 and CDR2 are LNHDA and SQIVND (reference sequence). The CDR3 contains 15 residues.

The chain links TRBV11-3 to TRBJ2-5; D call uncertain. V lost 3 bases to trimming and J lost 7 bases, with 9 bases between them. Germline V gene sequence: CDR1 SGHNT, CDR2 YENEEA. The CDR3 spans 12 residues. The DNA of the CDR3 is TGTGCCAGCAGCTTCCAATACGGGACCCAGTACTTC. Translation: CASSFQYGTQYF.

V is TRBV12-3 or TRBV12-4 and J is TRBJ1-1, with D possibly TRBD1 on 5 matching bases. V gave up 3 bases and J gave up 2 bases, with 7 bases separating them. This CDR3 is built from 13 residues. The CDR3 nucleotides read TGTGCCAGCAGTTTTGGGGCCAACACTGAAGCTTTCTTT. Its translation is CASSFGANTEAFF.

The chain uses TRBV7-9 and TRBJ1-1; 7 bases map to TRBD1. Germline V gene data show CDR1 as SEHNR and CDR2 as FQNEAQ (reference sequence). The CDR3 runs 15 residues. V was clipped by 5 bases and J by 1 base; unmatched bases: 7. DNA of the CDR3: TGTGCCAGCAGCACAGGGGATTGGGAGAACACTGAAGCTTTCTTT. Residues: CASSTGDWENTEAFF. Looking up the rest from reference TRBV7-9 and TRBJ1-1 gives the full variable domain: DTGVSQNPRHKITKRGQNVTFRCDPISEHNRLYWYRQTLGQGPEFLTYFQNEAQLEKSRLLSDRFSAERPKGSFSTLEIQRTEQGDSAMYLCASSTGDWENTEAFFGQGTRLTVV.

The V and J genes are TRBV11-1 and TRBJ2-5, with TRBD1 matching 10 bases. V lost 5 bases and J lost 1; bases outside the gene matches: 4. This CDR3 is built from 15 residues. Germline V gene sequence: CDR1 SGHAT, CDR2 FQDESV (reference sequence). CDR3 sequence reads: CASSPGTGAQETQYF. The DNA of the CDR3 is TGTGCCAGCAGCCCCGGGACAGGGGCCCAAGAGACCCAGTACTTC.

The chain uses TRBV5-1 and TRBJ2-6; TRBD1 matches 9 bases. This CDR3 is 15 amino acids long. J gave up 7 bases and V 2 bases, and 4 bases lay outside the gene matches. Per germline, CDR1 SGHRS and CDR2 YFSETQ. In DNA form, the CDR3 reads TGCGCCAGCAGCTTACAGGGGGCCGATGCCAACGTCCTGACTTTC. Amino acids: CASSLQGADANVLTF.

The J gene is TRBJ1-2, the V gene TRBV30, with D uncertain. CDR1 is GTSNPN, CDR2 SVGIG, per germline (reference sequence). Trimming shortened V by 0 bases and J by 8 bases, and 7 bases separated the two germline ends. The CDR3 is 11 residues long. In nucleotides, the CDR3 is TGTGCCTGGAGTGTACGATGGGGCTACACCTTC. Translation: CAWSVRWGYTF.

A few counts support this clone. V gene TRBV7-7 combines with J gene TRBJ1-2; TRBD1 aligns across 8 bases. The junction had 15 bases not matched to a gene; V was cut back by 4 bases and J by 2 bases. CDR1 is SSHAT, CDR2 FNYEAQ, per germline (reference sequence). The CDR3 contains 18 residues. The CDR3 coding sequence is TGTGCCAGCAGCTGGCAGAGGTTCCCCCGACAGGGGAACTATGGCTACACCTTC. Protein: CASSWQRFPRQGNYGYTF.

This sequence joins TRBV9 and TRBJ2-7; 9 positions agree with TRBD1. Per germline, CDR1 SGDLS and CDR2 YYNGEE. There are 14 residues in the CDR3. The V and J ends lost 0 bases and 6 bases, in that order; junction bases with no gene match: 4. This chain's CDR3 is CASSVDLDRGEQYF. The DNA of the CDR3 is TGTGCCAGCAGCGTAGATTTGGACAGGGGCGAGCAGTACTTC.

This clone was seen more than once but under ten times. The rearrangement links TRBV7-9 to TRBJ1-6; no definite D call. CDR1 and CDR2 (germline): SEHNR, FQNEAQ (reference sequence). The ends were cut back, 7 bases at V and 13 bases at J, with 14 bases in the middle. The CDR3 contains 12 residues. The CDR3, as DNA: TGTGCCAGCACCTCAGACGTAATGCCCCTCCACTTT. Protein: CASTSDVMPLHF. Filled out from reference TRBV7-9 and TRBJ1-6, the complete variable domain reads DTGVSQNPRHKITKRGQNVTFRCDPISEHNRLYWYRQTLGQGPEFLTYFQNEAQLEKSRLLSDRFSAERPKGSFSTLEIQRTEQGDSAMYLCASTSDVMPLHFGNGTRLTVT.

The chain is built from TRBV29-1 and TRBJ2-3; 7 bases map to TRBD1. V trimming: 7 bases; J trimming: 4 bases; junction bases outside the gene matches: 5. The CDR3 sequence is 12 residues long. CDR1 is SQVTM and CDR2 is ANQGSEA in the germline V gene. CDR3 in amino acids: CSGRQGADTQYF. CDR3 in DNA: TGCAGCGGACGACAGGGAGCAGATACGCAGTATTTT.

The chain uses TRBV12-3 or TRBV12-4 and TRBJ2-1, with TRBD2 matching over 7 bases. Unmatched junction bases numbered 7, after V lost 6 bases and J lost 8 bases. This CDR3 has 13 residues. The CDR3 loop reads CASRLASVHEQFF. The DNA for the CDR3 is TGTGCCAGCAGACTAGCGAGTGTGCATGAGCAGTTCTTC.

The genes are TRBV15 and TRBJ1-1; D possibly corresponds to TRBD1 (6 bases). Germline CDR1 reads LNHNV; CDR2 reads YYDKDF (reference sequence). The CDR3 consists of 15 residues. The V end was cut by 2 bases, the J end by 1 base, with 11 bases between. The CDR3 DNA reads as TGTGCCACCAGCAGAAGAGGACAGTCGAACACTGAAGCTTTCTTT. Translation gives CATSRRGQSNTEAFF.

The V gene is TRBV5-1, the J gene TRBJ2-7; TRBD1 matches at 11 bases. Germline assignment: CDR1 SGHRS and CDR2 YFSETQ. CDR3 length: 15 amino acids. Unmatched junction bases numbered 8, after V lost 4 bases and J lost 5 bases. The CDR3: CASSREDRGLNEQYF. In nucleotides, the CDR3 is TGCGCCAGCAGCCGCGAGGACAGGGGGCTCAACGAGCAGTACTTC.

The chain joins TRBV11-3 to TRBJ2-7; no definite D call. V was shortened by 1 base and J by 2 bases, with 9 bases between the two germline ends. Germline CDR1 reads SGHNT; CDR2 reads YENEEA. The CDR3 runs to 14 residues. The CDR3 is CASSLASVTYEQYF. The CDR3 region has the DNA TGTGCCAGCAGCTTAGCGTCGGTGACCTACGAGCAGTACTTC.

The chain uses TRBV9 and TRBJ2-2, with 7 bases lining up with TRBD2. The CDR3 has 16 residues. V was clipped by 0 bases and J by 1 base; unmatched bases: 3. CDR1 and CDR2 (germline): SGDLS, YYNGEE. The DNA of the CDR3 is TGTGCCAGCAGCGTAGAAGTAGCGGGGAACACCGGGGAGCTGTTTTTT. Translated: CASSVEVAGNTGELFF. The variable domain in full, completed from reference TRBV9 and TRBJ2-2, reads DSGVTQTPKHLITATGQRVTLRCSPRSGDLSVYWYQQSLDQGLQFLIQYYNGEERAKGNILERFSAQQFPDLHSELNLSSLELGDSALYFCASSVEVAGNTGELFFGEGSRLTVL.

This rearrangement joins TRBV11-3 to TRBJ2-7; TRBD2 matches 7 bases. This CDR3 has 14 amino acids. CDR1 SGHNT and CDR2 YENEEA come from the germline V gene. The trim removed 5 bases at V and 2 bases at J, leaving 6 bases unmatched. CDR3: CASSTLAAAYEQYF. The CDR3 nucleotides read TGTGCCAGCAGCACTCTAGCGGCAGCCTACGAGCAGTACTTC.

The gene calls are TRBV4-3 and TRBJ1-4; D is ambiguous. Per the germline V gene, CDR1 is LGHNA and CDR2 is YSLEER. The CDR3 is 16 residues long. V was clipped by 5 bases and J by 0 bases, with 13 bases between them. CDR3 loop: CASSARAFATNEKLFF. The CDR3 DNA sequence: TGCGCCAGCAGCGCCCGGGCGTTCGCAACTAATGAAAAACTGTTTTTT.